This TCR beta chain was recorded in a study of blood T cell repertoires in COVID-19. The wider study: The study drew acute and convalescent COVID-19 samples from the United States, Italy and Spain.

The CDR3 contains 18 residues. Germline CDR1 and CDR2: MNHEY and SMNVEV (reference sequence). V lost 3 bases, J lost 8 bases, and 12 bases stayed unmatched. In the source study's methods: Using reference gene primer amplification, nucleated cell counts were estimated. Assay used: immunoSEQ multiplex PCR; TCRdb lists only in-frame clones, some missing. V, J and clone size are taken as reported in that table, and D and trimming were inferred from the DNA itself. The sample gives some 260,000 clones, 80% to 95% of which show up once; about 1.9% is in the top ten. Each recovered donor of Cohort 3 presented with two negative PCRs, clearance, or symptom resolution.

The rearrangement links TRBV27 to TRBJ2-1; 14 bases agree with TRBD2. This clonotype was sampled from a woman in her late teens or twenties who had recovered from COVID-19. The sequencing input was PBMCs or T cells enriched from blood (not recorded which). CDR3 amino acids: CASSLVTYGLAGGDEQFF. The CDR3 nucleotides are TGTGCCAGCAGTTTGGTAACCTACGGACTAGCGGGAGGTGATGAGCAGTTCTTC.